The present entry profiles one TCR beta chain with its context. Its specificity is not known. TCRdb reprocessed the 5' RACE reads via MiXCR and lists one record per CDR3 protein. The sample comprises just under 150,000 distinct CDR3 sequences, roughly 6.2% of which are singletons, and about 1.9% rests with the top ten. The data stem from a study of T-cell memory formation after mild COVID-19. Overall study results and limits: The study found balanced CD4/CD8 in clones contracting day 15 to 85 and a CD4+ lean in later expanders. Memory cells collected pre-infection included some clones that later responded, suggesting cross-reactive memory joined.

With 5 bases removed from V and 4 bases from J, the gap between germline ends came to 15 bases. There are 15 residues in the CDR3. CDR1 SEHNR and CDR2 FQNEAQ come from the germline V gene (reference sequence). The sequencing input was PBMCs or a T cell subset sorted from them (not recorded which). The TCR comes from an adult woman who had mild COVID-19 (a few samples of this study predate the infection). Cell type and time point are not known. The chain is built from TRBV7-9 and TRBJ2-1; tentative D call: TRBD2 (5 bases). CDR3 amino acids: CASSPTPQRYNEQFF. DNA of the CDR3: TGTGCCAGCAGCCCCACCCCCCAGCGGTACAATGAGCAGTTCTTC.